This TCR beta chain was sequenced during a study of blood T cell repertoires in COVID-19. For the study at large: The samples span acute and convalescent COVID-19 from the United States, Italy and Spain. In each case, the material was cDNA or gDNA derived from T cells, B-cell-depleted T cells, or PBMCs.

The germline gives CDR1 SNHLY, CDR2 FYNNEI. V lost 6 bases and J lost 2; bases outside the gene matches: 10. This CDR3 spans 15 amino acids. Original processing notes: Amplification of reference gene primers provided the estimated nucleated cell counts. Sequencing was performed with immunoSEQ multiplex PCR; in TCRdb, only in-frame clones are kept and a portion is missing. V, J and clone size were drawn from that table, and D and trimming were deduced from the DNA. The repertoire holds 140,000 to 150,000 clones, with 85% as singletons. The chain carries TRBV2 and TRBJ2-7, with 7 bases identical to TRBD1. This TCR was sampled from a woman aged 40 to 49 with active or convalescent COVID-19. Sample: peripheral blood. This CDR3 reads CASRAQGQLTYEQYF. The CDR3 DNA reads as TGTGCCAGCAGGGCCCAGGGACAGCTGACCTACGAGCAGTACTTC.